Below, one T cell receptor (beta chain) is given with its context. Its antigen is as yet unknown. TCRdb recomputed calls from the reads with MiXCR, one row per CDR3 protein. The repertoire holds about 890,000 distinct CDR3 sequences, with 25% to 40% as singletons. Per the germline V gene, CDR1 is MNHNS and CDR2 is SASEGT. V lost 7 bases, J lost 3 bases, and 9 bases stayed unmatched. The CDR3 totals 16 residues. The record originates from a study of T cell repertoires in cytomegalovirus infection. Study summary: TCR beta signatures that were public indicated CMV infection and matching HLA type.

Sample: cultured CD8+ T cells from PBMCs, taken from culture after CMV antigen stimulation. J is TRBJ2-5 and V is TRBV6-1; 12 nucleotides line up with TRBD1. The receptor was isolated from a human donor in good health (CMV status not recorded). Some clones in this sample may be carry-over from other donors' samples. CDR3 nucleotide sequence: TGTGCCAGCAACGGTAGAGGGACAGGGGGCGAAGAGACCCAGTACTTC. Its translation is CASNGRGTGGEETQYF.